This T cell receptor (beta chain) was captured by sequencing in a study of T-cell reconstitution after alpha-beta-depleted transplantation in children. Findings and caveats of the study: Among T cells one year after transplant, newly produced cells accounted for most counts and diversity. Expanded clones from the graft, numbering several hundred, reportedly supplied alpha-beta T cells about two months after transplant. The high TCRbeta diversity at day 60 in some patients came from surviving recipient T cells and thymic progenitors.

About this clonotype: What it recognizes is unknown. Being one base from a much bigger clone, this may be a read error.

The germline gives CDR1 LGHNA, CDR2 YNFKEQ. The CDR3 spans 13 residues. Trimming removed 1 base from V and 5 bases from J, with 6 bases in between. TCRbeta library construction was performed incorporating unique molecular identifiers. TCRdb called the PCR reads again in MiXCR, with one record for every CDR3 protein. Of around 800,000 distinct CDR3 sequences in the sample, 15% to 20% were seen once. This receptor was identified in a male patient younger than 18 who had a stem cell transplant for acute lymphoblastic leukemia, so the T cells may come from the graft donor. J is TRBJ2-1 and V is TRBV4-2; D is uncertain. The sample here was PBMCs, mostly from graft donor cells, taken 360 days after TCRalphabeta/CD19-depleted stem cell transplant. The CDR3 coding sequence is TGTGCCAGCAGCCAAGTTGGGGACAATGAGCAGTTCTTC. Protein: CASSQVGDNEQFF.